Sequencing of this T cell receptor beta chain was carried out in a study of identifying expanded T cells in peripheral blood. Study-wide results and caveats: Technical replicates showed around 1.2 changed clones; two weeks around 15; four weeks 19. Approximately 2-week clone count variance significantly increased as total template count grew.

The CDR3 has 14 amino acids. The V end lost 0 bases, the J end lost 0 bases, and 6 bases lay between the germline ends. Looked up from germline, CDR1 is KGHSH and CDR2 is LQKENI. Worth noting for this clone: Its antigen is still unknown.

Profiled with immunoSEQ multiplex PCR; TCRdb holds only in-frame clones, not every one. The sample lists approximately 100,000 clones; 80% to 90% were seen once. The sample taken for sequencing was blood. The chain couples TRBV18 to TRBJ2-7; unclear D gene. The sequence came from a person aged 18 to 75 in good health. The CDR3 nucleotides are TGTGCCAGCTCACCACCGTCCTTCTCCTACGAGCAGTACTTC. Its protein is CASSPPSFSYEQYF.